The clone carrying this T cell receptor (beta chain) was seen a few times. Trimming left V 4 bases short and J 7 bases short, with 14 bases between. From germline, CDR1 is SGHRS and CDR2 YFSETQ. The CDR3 length is 14 residues. The data derive from a study of PD-1 blockade in classical Hodgkin lymphoma. Sequencing used immunoSEQ multiplex PCR; TCRdb keeps in-frame clones, though not all of them. The sample has tens of thousands of clones, around 78% seen once. Relapse after autologous stem cell transplantation occurred in every patient, and brentuximab vedotin exposure varied. V is TRBV5-1 and J is TRBJ1-4, with D possibly matching TRBD1 (6 bases). The sequences come from peripheral blood mononuclear cells (PBMCs), collected at baseline. This TCR was recovered from a human donor with classical Hodgkin lymphoma. This CDR3 is CASSPRGGGEKLFF. In DNA form, the CDR3 reads TGCGCCAGCAGCCCTAGGGGGGGAGGTGAAAAACTGTTTTTT.